This entry lists 19 T cell receptor beta chains sequenced from one sample in a study of OX40 agonist ivuxolimab in advanced cancers. Clones were sequenced by immunoSEQ multiplex PCR, and TCRdb holds only the in-frame ones, with some missing. This table holds about 80,000 clones, approximately 86% found once. The sequencing here drew on CD4+ or CD8+ T cells sorted from blood, taken in a trial of the OX40 agonist ivuxolimab. The receptors derive from an adult with an advanced solid tumor such as melanoma, head and neck, liver or kidney cancer.

J is TRBJ1-1 and V is TRBV10-3, with 7 nucleotides matching TRBD1. The length of the CDR3 is 14 residues. V dropped 4 bases and J dropped 6; count of bases not matched to a gene: 8. The germline V gene has CDR1 ENHRY and CDR2 SYGVKD. CDR3 in amino acids: CAISADRDVSEAFF. The CDR3 DNA sequence: TGTGCCATCAGTGCTGACAGGGACGTATCTGAAGCTTTCTTT.

The rearrangement uses TRBV18 and TRBJ2-3, with 10 bases fitting TRBD2. The CDR3 has 15 residues. Unmatched junction bases numbered 3, after V lost 0 bases and J lost 6 bases. Germline CDR1 reads KGHSH; CDR2 reads LQKENI. The CDR3: CASSPPSGGSDTQYF. The CDR3 coding sequence is TGTGCCAGCTCACCACCTAGCGGGGGGTCCGATACGCAGTATTTT.

This clone was detected once. The chain combines TRBV13 with TRBJ2-1; 11 nucleotides agree with TRBD2. Losses at the gene ends were 2 bases for V and 4 bases for J; bases not matched to a gene: 4. The CDR3 length is 16 residues. Per germline, CDR1 PRHDT and CDR2 FYEKMQ (reference sequence). CDR3 coding DNA: TGTGCCAGCAGCTTATACGCTAGCGGGGGGTACAATGAGCAGTTCTTC. Encoded protein: CASSLYASGGYNEQFF. Combining the CDR3 with reference TRBV13 and TRBJ2-1 gives the whole variable domain AAGVIQSPRHLIKEKRETATLKCYPIPRHDTVYWYQQGPGQDPQFLISFYEKMQSDKGSIPDRFSAQQFSDYHSELNMSSLELGDSALYFCASSLYASGGYNEQFFGPGTRLTVL.

The chain joins TRBV19 to TRBJ2-1, with a possible D match to TRBD1 (6 bases). The CDR3 has 13 amino acids. The V end lost 2 bases, the J end lost 7 bases, and 9 bases lay between the germline ends. Per the germline V gene, CDR1 is LNHDA and CDR2 is SQIVND (reference sequence). CDR3 amino acids: CASSILQGNEQFF. CDR3 coding DNA: TGTGCCAGTAGTATACTACAGGGTAATGAGCAGTTCTTC.

The V and J genes are TRBV5-4 and TRBJ2-3; D is ambiguous. CDR3 size: 14 residues. V was shortened by 0 bases and J by 2 bases, with 7 bases between the two germline ends. Germline CDR1 and CDR2: SGHNT and YYREEE (reference sequence). CDR3 residues: CASSLDVNTDTQYF. The CDR3 region has the DNA TGTGCCAGCAGCTTGGACGTGAACACAGATACGCAGTATTTT.

The chain uses TRBV5-6 and TRBJ2-5; the D gene could be TRBD1 or TRBD2 (5 bases each). This CDR3 comprises 14 residues. Per germline, CDR1 SGHDT and CDR2 YYEEEE. V was trimmed by 4 bases and J by 2 bases, leaving 12 bases between them. In nucleotides, the CDR3 is TGTGCCAGCAGCGGACCGGGACCACAAGAGACCCAGTACTTC. Translation gives CASSGPGPQETQYF.

This chain links TRBV19 with TRBJ2-6; 7 bases fit TRBD1. V lost 8 bases, J lost 4 bases, and 8 bases stayed unmatched. Germline V gene lookup returns CDR1 LNHDA and CDR2 SQIVND (reference sequence). This CDR3 has 15 residues. The CDR3 sequence is CASSIDRAGANVLTF. The CDR3 region has the DNA TGTGCCAGTTCCATCGACAGGGCCGGGGCCAACGTCCTGACTTTC.

The chain couples TRBV27 to TRBJ2-1; D unresolved. The germline V gene has CDR1 MNHEY and CDR2 SMNVEV (reference sequence). Deletions cut 4 bases from V and 12 bases from J, with 16 bases between. The CDR3 sequence is 13 residues long. The CDR3 loop is CASSSNLGSRQFF. The CDR3 DNA sequence: TGTGCCAGCAGTTCAAACCTGGGAAGTCGGCAGTTCTTC.

J is TRBJ1-4 and V is TRBV29-1; D perhaps matches TRBD1 (6 bases). CDR3 length equals 15 residues. Germline values: CDR1 SQVTM, CDR2 ANQGSEA. V was shortened by 4 bases and J by 0 bases, with 12 bases between the two germline ends. The CDR3 DNA reads TGCAGCGTTGGTAAAGGGGGTTCAACTAATGAAAAACTGTTTTTT. Translating it yields CSVGKGGSTNEKLFF.

The chain is built from TRBV5-4 and TRBJ2-3; tentatively, D is TRBD2 (6 bases). Germline V gene lookup returns CDR1 SGHNT and CDR2 YYREEE (reference sequence). V was shortened by 4 bases and J by 1 base, with 16 bases between the two germline ends. The CDR3 extends over 16 amino acids. Here the CDR3 DNA reads TGTGCCAGCAGCCGACTAGAGGGACGGGGCACAGATACGCAGTATTTT. This encodes CASSRLEGRGTDTQYF.

The table lists this clone with a count of one. The chain joins TRBV6-5 to TRBJ2-7, with D perhaps matching TRBD1 (6 bases). CDR1 MNHEY and CDR2 SVGAGI come from the germline V gene. This CDR3 spans 16 amino acids. V lost 2 bases and J 2 bases, leaving 16 bases between the germline ends. The CDR3 DNA follows: TGTGCCAGCAGTTACAGGAACGGACAGTGGACCTACGAGCAGTACTTC. Translation: CASSYRNGQWTYEQYF.

V usage is TRBV7-2 and J usage is TRBJ1-5; the D is unclear. Germline V gene sequence: CDR1 SGHTA, CDR2 FQGNSA. The CDR3 sequence is 14 residues long. Trimming took 0 bases from V and 7 from J, leaving 10 bases between them. The CDR3 DNA is TGTGCCAGCAGCTTAGCTCTGGGAGAACAGCCCCAGCATTTT. This codes for CASSLALGEQPQHF.

The chain is built from TRBV4-1 and TRBJ2-2; 7 positions agree with TRBD2. The CDR3 is 16 residues long. CDR1 and CDR2 from the germline V gene are MGHRA and YSYEKL. The V and J ends lost 2 bases and 7 bases, in that order; junction bases with no gene match: 10. The CDR3 sequence: CASSQSGTRGDGELFF. The CDR3 DNA sequence: TGCGCCAGCAGCCAAAGCGGGACCCGGGGAGACGGGGAGCTGTTTTTT.

The chain employs TRBV30 and TRBJ1-4, with a weak D call TRBD1 (6 bases). V was clipped by 0 bases and J by 13 bases, with 12 bases between them. CDR1 and CDR2 (germline): GTSNPN, SVGIG (reference sequence). The CDR3 totals 12 residues. The CDR3 coding sequence is TGTGCCTGGAGTGTCGAGGACAGCATACTGTTTTTT. It encodes CAWSVEDSILFF. Combining the CDR3 with reference TRBV30 and TRBJ1-4 gives the whole variable domain SQTIHQWPATLVQPVGSPLSLECTVEGTSNPNLYWYRQAAGRGLQLLFYSVGIGQISSEVPQNLSASRPQDRQFILSSKKLLLSDSGFYLCAWSVEDSILFFGSGTQLSVL.

This clone was seen once. J is TRBJ1-4 and V is TRBV30, with a possible D match to TRBD1 (5 bases). This CDR3 region has 13 residues. With 1 base removed from V and 10 bases from J, the gap between germline ends came to 13 bases. The V gene's germline CDR1 is GTSNPN and CDR2 SVGIG (reference sequence). The DNA of the CDR3 is TGTGCCTGGAGTGGGGGAGGGGACGGAAAACTGTTTTTT. It specifies CAWSGGGDGKLFF.

A single count supports this clone. The V gene is TRBV28, the J gene TRBJ2-2; either TRBD1 or TRBD2 may fit D (6 bases each). Trimming pared 2 bases from V and 10 bases from J, leaving 23 bases between. CDR3 length: 17 amino acids. Germline V CDR1 and CDR2: MDHEN, SYDVKM. The CDR3 DNA reads TGTGCCAGCAGTTTACACAGGGACGGGGGCCGGGGACCGGAGCTGTTTTTT. Its protein is CASSLHRDGGRGPELFF.

In nucleotides, the CDR3 is TGTGCCAGCAACCTTGATAGACATAAAAACATTCAGTACTTC. Translation gives CASNLDRHKNIQYF. The V gene is TRBV27, the J gene TRBJ2-4; D is unclear. CDR3 length equals 14 residues. V was cut by 7 bases and J by 4 bases, with 14 bases left in between. Germline CDR1 reads MNHEY; CDR2 reads SMNVEV (reference sequence).

The count of this clone is one. The V gene is TRBV18, the J gene TRBJ1-1; the match to TRBD1 covers 10 bases. After removal of 4 bases from V and 4 bases from J, the junction contained 3 bases not matched to a gene. CDR3 length equals 14 residues. Germline V gene lookup returns CDR1 KGHSH and CDR2 LQKENI. The CDR3 reads CASSLGQGGTEAFF. The CDR3 DNA reads as TGTGCCAGCTCACTAGGACAGGGGGGCACTGAAGCTTTCTTT.

The gene calls are TRBV5-4 and TRBJ2-3; D is unresolved. CDR3 length: 13 amino acids. CDR1 and CDR2 from the germline V gene are SGHNT and YYREEE (reference sequence). With 0 bases removed from V and 0 bases from J, the gap between germline ends came to 2 bases. The CDR3 nucleotides read TGTGCCAGCAGCTTGGACAGCACAGATACGCAGTATTTT. Translation: CASSLDSTDTQYF.